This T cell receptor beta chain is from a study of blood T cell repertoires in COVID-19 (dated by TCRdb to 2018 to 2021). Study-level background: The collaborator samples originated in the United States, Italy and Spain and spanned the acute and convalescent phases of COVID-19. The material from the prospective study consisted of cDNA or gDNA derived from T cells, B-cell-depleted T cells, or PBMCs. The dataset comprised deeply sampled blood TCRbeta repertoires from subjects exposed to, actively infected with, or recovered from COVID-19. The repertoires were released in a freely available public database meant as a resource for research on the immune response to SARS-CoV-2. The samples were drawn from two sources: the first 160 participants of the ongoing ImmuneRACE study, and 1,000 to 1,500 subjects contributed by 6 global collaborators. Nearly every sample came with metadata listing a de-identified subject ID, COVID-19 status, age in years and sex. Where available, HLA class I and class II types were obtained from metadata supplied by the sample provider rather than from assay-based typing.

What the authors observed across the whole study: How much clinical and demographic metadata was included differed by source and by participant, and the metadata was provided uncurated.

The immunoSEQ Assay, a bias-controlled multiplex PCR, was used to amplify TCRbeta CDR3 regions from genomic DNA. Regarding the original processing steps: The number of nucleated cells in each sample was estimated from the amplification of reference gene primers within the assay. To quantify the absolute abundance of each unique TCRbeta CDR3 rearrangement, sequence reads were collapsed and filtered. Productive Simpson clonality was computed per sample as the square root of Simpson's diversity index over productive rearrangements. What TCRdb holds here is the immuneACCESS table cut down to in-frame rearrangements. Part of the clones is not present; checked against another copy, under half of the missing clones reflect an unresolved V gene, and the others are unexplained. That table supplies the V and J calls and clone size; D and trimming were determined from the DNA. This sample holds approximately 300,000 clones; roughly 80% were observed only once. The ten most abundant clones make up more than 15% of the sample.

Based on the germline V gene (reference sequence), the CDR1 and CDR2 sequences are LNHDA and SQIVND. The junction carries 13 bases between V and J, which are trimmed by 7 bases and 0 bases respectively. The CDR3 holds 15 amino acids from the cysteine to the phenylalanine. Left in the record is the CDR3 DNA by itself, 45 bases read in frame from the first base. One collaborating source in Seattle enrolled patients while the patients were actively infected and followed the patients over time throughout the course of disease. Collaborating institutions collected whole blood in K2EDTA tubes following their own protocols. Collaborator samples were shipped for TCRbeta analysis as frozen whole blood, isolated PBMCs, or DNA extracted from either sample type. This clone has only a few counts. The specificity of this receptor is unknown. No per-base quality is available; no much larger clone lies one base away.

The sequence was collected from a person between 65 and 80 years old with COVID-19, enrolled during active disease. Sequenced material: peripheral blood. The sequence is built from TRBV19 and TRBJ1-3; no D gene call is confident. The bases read TGTGCCAGTAAAGCCTTCGGGGACTCTGGAAACACCATATATTTT. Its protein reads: CASKAFGDSGNTIYF.